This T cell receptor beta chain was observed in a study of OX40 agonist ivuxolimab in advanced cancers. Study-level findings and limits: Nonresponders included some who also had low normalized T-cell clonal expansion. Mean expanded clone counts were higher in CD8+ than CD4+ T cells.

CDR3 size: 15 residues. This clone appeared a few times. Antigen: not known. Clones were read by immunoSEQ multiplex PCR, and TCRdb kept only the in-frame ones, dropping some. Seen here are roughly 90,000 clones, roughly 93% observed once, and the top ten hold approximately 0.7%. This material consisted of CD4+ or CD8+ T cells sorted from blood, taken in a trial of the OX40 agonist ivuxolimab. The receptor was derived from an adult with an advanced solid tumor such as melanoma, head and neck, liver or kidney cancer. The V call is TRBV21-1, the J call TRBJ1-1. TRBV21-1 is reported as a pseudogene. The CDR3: CASRGDETGNTEAFF. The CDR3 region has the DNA TGTGCCAGCAGGGGGGACGAAACAGGGAACACTGAAGCTTTCTTT.